The present T cell receptor beta chain was sequenced within a study of PD-1 blockade in classical Hodgkin lymphoma. CDR3 length: 15 amino acids. Trimming cost V 5 bases and J 1 base; bases outside gene matches: 7. The germline gives CDR1 MNHEY, CDR2 SMNVEV (reference sequence). Following autologous stem cell transplantation, relapse occurred in every patient, and exposure to brentuximab vedotin varied. Magnetic negative selection isolated CD8+ T cells from thawed PBMCs. Complete response, partial response or progressive disease was recorded as best response. Study observations and caveats: Complete responders showed a baseline diversity that resembled the diversity of newly diagnosed patients. Significant TCR diversity gains by C4D1 occurred in CD4+ but not CD8+ cells.

With respect to this clone: The antigen remains undetermined.

Profiled with immunoSEQ multiplex PCR; TCRdb holds only in-frame clones, not every one. The sample includes about 8,200 clones, about 82% of them seen just once. The sample here was CD8+ T cells from blood, taken at baseline. This clonotype was obtained from a human donor with classical Hodgkin lymphoma. The V call is TRBV27, the J call TRBJ2-7, with 8 bases fitting TRBD1. In nucleotides, the CDR3 is TGTGCCAGCAGTCCGAACAGGGGGGCTTCCTACGAGCAGTACTTC. It codes for CASSPNRGASYEQYF.